The source of this T cell receptor (beta chain) is a study of CD8 T cells in ankylosing spondylitis. This clonotype was counted at least ten times. TCRdb independently ran MiXCR on the 5' RACE reads; one entry per CDR3 protein. The sample lists around 90,000 distinct CDR3 sequences; roughly 27% were seen once. This CDR3 spans 15 amino acids. The ends were cut back, 5 bases at V and 5 bases at J, with 15 bases in the middle. CDR1 is SGHTA, CDR2 FQGTGA, per germline. The receptor was isolated from a male donor with ankylosing spondylitis or in good health (not recorded which). The specimen sequenced was blood, either unsorted or a sorted T cell fraction (not recorded which). The V gene is TRBV7-3, the J gene TRBJ1-4, with a weak D call TRBD1 (5 bases). CDR3 loop: CASSPLGAKNEKLFF. Written as DNA, the CDR3 is TGTGCCAGCAGCCCTCTAGGGGCGAAAAATGAAAAACTGTTTTTT.